A selection of T cell receptor beta chains follows, all from one sample in a study of blood T cell repertoires in COVID-19. TCRdb's table, derived via immunoSEQ multiplex PCR, lists solely in-frame clones and lacks some. The profile shows some 30,000 clones, roughly 91% of them singletons. What was sequenced was peripheral blood. Source of these receptors: a man in his 70s with active or convalescent COVID-19. The CDR3 runs from the conserved cysteine through the conserved F or W. D genes are given only for firm matches. The size of a clone is reported for some rows only, either as once, few or many, or as a class for expanded clones.

J gene: TRBJ1-2; D gene: TRBD1; clone size: NA; V gene: TRBV24-1; CDR3 protein: CATSDTYGTGGGYTF; CDR3 DNA: TGTGCCACCAGTGATACGTACGGGACAGGGGGAGGCTACACCTTC
J gene: TRBJ1-1; D gene: TRBD1; clone size: NA; V gene: TRBV5-5; CDR3 protein: CASSLRTGMNTEAFF; CDR3 DNA: TGTGCCAGCAGCTTGAGGACAGGGATGAACACTGAAGCTTTCTTT
J gene: TRBJ2-5; D gene: TRBD1; clone size: NA; V gene: TRBV7-8; CDR3 protein: CASSSQGVGETQYF; CDR3 DNA: TGTGCCAGCAGCTCACAGGGGGTCGGAGAGACCCAGTACTTC
J gene: TRBJ2-5; D gene: NA; clone size: NA; V gene: TRBV6-6; CDR3 protein: CASSYRPAGQETQYF; CDR3 DNA: TGTGCCAGCAGTTATCGGCCCGCAGGCCAAGAGACCCAGTACTTC
J gene: TRBJ2-1; D gene: TRBD2; clone size: NA; V gene: TRBV11-2; CDR3 protein: CASSSGTSASSYNEQFF; CDR3 DNA: TGTGCCAGCAGCTCTGGGACTAGCGCGAGCTCCTACAATGAGCAGTTCTTC
J gene: TRBJ2-1; D gene: TRBD2; clone size: NA; V gene: TRBV5-1; CDR3 protein: CASSLGGLAGRNEQFF; CDR3 DNA: TGCGCCAGCAGCTTGGGGGGACTAGCGGGAAGGAATGAGCAGTTCTTC
J gene: TRBJ2-1; D gene: TRBD2; clone size: NA; V gene: TRBV5-1; CDR3 protein: CASRGSGREAHNEQFF; CDR3 DNA: TGCGCCAGCAGAGGTAGCGGGAGGGAGGCCCACAATGAGCAGTTCTTC
J gene: TRBJ1-1; D gene: NA; clone size: NA; V gene: TRBV28; CDR3 protein: CASSLVGARNTEAFF; CDR3 DNA: TGTGCCAGCAGTTTGGTTGGGGCGCGGAACACTGAAGCTTTCTTT
J gene: TRBJ2-5; D gene: TRBD1; clone size: NA; V gene: TRBV12-5; CDR3 protein: CASGFGQGANTQYF; CDR3 DNA: TGTGCTAGTGGTTTTGGACAGGGGGCGAATACCCAGTACTTC
J gene: TRBJ1-5; D gene: NA; clone size: once; V gene: TRBV7-2; CDR3 protein: CASSRGEVGNQPQHF; CDR3 DNA: TGTGCCAGCAGCCGGGGGGAGGTGGGCAATCAGCCCCAGCATTTT
J gene: TRBJ2-7; D gene: NA; clone size: once; V gene: TRBV28; CDR3 protein: CASSLGGYEQYF; CDR3 DNA: TGTGCCAGCAGTTTAGGAGGGTACGAGCAGTACTTC
J gene: TRBJ2-7; D gene: TRBD2; clone size: NA; V gene: TRBV6-5; CDR3 protein: CASRAPSGVYHEQYF; CDR3 DNA: TGTGCCAGCAGAGCCCCCAGCGGGGTTTACCACGAGCAGTACTTC
J gene: TRBJ1-6; D gene: TRBD1; clone size: NA; V gene: TRBV5-6; CDR3 protein: CASTSGGSSYNSPLHF; CDR3 DNA: TGTGCCAGCACCTCAGGGGGGAGCTCCTATAATTCACCCCTCCACTTT
J gene: TRBJ1-2; D gene: TRBD1; clone size: NA; V gene: TRBV9; CDR3 protein: CASSAGQGNYGYTF; CDR3 DNA: TGTGCCAGCAGCGCGGGACAGGGTAACTATGGCTACACCTTC
J gene: TRBJ1-2; D gene: NA; clone size: NA; V gene: TRBV19; CDR3 protein: CASTNGGGYTF; CDR3 DNA: TGTGCCAGTACTAACGGCGGCGGCTACACCTTC
J gene: TRBJ2-5; D gene: TRBD1; clone size: NA; V gene: TRBV6-6; CDR3 protein: CASSWGQETQYF; CDR3 DNA: TGTGCCAGCAGCTGGGGACAGGAGACCCAGTACTTC